This TCR beta chain was found in a study of technical replicates of blood from a few donors. This table comes from immunoSEQ multiplex PCR, and its TCRdb copy is limited to in-frame clones, with some not included. The data show tens of thousands of clones, about 96% seen once. CDR3 length equals 18 residues. Trimming took 3 bases from V and 4 from J, leaving 21 bases between them. CDR1 is LGHNA and CDR2 is YSLEER in the germline V gene. This clonotype was sampled from a human donor in good health. The genes are TRBV4-3 and TRBJ2-2, with a weak D call TRBD2 (5 bases). The sequencing sample was made of T cells isolated from PBMCs. The CDR3 region is CASSQDSPRQRLTGELFF. CDR3 DNA: TGCGCCAGCAGCCAGGACTCGCCCCGGCAGAGGCTCACCGGGGAGCTGTTTTTT.